Described below is a single T cell receptor (beta chain) sequence and its context. Its antigen is not identified. The sample is drawn from a study of OX40 agonist ivuxolimab in advanced cancers. Across the whole study: A diagnosis of hepatocellular carcinoma, melanoma, renal cell or head and neck cancer was present in dose-escalation patients.

Libraries were prepared by immunoSEQ multiplex PCR; TCRdb keeps only in-frame clonotypes and omits some of them. Of around 15,000 clones in the sample, 70% to 90% were seen once. This CDR3 is built from 15 residues. Germline assignment: CDR1 LNHDA and CDR2 SQIVND (reference sequence). J was trimmed by 4 bases and V by 5 bases; bases with no gene match: 8. General observations from the study: On average, CD8+ T cells showed a greater number of expanded clones than CD4+. Both blood CD4+ and CD8+ T cells showed clonal growth by week 6 at 0.1 to 3.0 mg/kg.

This clonotype was sampled from an adult with an advanced solid tumor such as melanoma, head and neck, liver or kidney cancer. The sequencing here drew on CD4+ or CD8+ T cells sorted from blood, taken in a trial of the OX40 agonist ivuxolimab. The rearrangement links TRBV19 to TRBJ2-5; 9 bases agree with TRBD2. CDR3: CASSGLGLAIETQYF. The CDR3 DNA is TGTGCCAGTAGTGGGCTGGGACTAGCAATAGAGACCCAGTACTTC.